This T cell receptor (beta chain) stems from a study of T cell responses to AZD1222 COVID-19 vaccine. The study's findings and limits: Scientists sampled the repertoires only once the peak T cell response had passed. Clonal diversity was possibly underestimated, and white British individuals and females predominated among donors.

Of note for this clone: Its antigen is not identified.

The V gene's germline CDR1 is SGHAT and CDR2 FQNNGV. The ends lost 5 bases at V and 13 bases at J; junction bases unmatched: 13. This CDR3 has 14 amino acids. Sequenced by immunoSEQ multiplex PCR; TCRdb stores in-frame clones only, minus some. The sample includes around 91,000 clones, more than 85% of them seen just once. The source is an adult who received the AZD1222 COVID-19 vaccine. Sample: peripheral blood, taken 28 days after the second AZD1222 dose. The chain links TRBV11-2 to TRBJ2-7, with 11 bases identical to TRBD2. Written as DNA, the CDR3 is TGTGCCAGCAGCGGAGACCTAGCGGGAGGAAGAACTTACTTC. Its translation is CASSGDLAGGRTYF.